This TCR beta chain stems from a study of T cell responses to AZD1222 COVID-19 vaccine. Study at large: Investigators merged groups given second doses at roughly 4 or roughly 12 weeks.

General observations from the study: Just a handful of AZD1222 recipients were seropositive at baseline. Samples come after the peak T cell response, not at day 14. Recipients of two AZD1222 doses showed rising Spike-specific TCR breadth and depth.

Sequencing was performed with immunoSEQ multiplex PCR; in TCRdb, only in-frame clones are kept and a portion is missing. The sample holds over 110,000 clones; approximately 90% are singletons and the top ten take less than 7%. Concerning this clone: Its antigen is not known.

This CDR3 spans 15 amino acids. The trim removed 4 bases at V and 1 base at J, leaving 7 bases unmatched. In germline, CDR1 is SGDLS, CDR2 YYNGEE. Source: peripheral blood, taken on day 0 of AZD1222 vaccination. The rearrangement links TRBV9 to TRBJ1-1, with 7 bases aligning to TRBD1. This clonotype was obtained from an adult in good health. CDR3 loop: CASSPTTGRNTEAFF. As DNA, the CDR3 is TGTGCCAGCAGCCCAACGACAGGGCGGAACACTGAAGCTTTCTTT.